This T cell receptor (beta chain) stems from a study of post-analysis software for immune sequencing data. Study summary: The disease courses spanned relapsing-remitting, secondary progressive and progressive-relapsing forms of multiple sclerosis.

This CDR3 is 15 amino acids long. The germline gives CDR1 LGHDT, CDR2 YNNKEL (reference sequence). Trimming stripped 1 base from V and 0 bases from J, with 9 bases between. cDNA libraries for TCR beta contained unique molecular identifiers. Between roughly 0.9 and 11 million T cells gave rise to roughly 0.5 million cDNA molecules. One entry per CDR3 protein, called by TCRdb with MiXCR from the PCR reads. The sample consists of fewer than 850,000 distinct CDR3 sequences, approximately 30% of them appearing once. Study findings and constraints: Multiple sclerosis patients showed significantly lower normalized Chao1 diversity than controls did. When patients were compared with controls, about five TRBV segments were more frequent, TRBV5-6, TRBV5-1 and TRBV20-1 among them.

Notes on this clonotype: The target antigen is unknown.

The sample taken for sequencing was blood. The receptor comes from a girl between 10 and 17 years old with multiple sclerosis. The chain combines TRBV3-1 with TRBJ2-5, with D tentatively TRBD1 or TRBD2 (5 bases each). In DNA, the CDR3 is TGTGCCAGCAGCCAAGGGGGGATGTACCAAGAGACCCAGTACTTC. Its translation is CASSQGGMYQETQYF.